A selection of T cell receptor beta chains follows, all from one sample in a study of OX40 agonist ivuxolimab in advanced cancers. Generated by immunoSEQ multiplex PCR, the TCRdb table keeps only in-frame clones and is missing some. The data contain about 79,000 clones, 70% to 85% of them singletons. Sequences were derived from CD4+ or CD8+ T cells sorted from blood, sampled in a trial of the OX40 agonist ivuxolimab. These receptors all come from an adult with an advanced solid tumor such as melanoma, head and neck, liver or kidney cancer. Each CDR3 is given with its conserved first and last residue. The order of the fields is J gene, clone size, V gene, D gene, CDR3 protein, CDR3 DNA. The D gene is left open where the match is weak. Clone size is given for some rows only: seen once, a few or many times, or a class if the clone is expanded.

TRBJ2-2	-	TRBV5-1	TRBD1	CASMLGQHSTGELFF	TGCGCCAGCATGCTGGGACAGCACTCCACCGGGGAGCTGTTTTTT
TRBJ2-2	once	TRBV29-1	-	CSADTYTGELFF	TGCAGCGCGGATACCTACACCGGGGAGCTGTTTTTT
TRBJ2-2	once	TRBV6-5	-	CASKRGEGPSGELFF	TGTGCCAGCAAGAGGGGGGAGGGCCCGAGCGGGGAGCTGTTTTTT
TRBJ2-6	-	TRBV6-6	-	CAVGDPHSGANVLTF	TGTGCCGTCGGGGACCCCCACTCTGGGGCCAACGTCCTGACTTTC
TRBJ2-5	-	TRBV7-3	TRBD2	CASSLTGTSLETQYF	TGTGCCAGCAGTTTAACCGGGACTAGTCTGGAGACCCAGTACTTC
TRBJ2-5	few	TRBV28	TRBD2	CASSQPTGGGETQYF	TGTGCCAGTAGTCAACCCACGGGGGGTGGGGAGACCCAGTACTTC
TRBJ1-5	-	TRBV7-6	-	CASSTRVDQPQHF	TGTGCCAGCAGTACCAGGGTGGACCAGCCCCAGCATTTT
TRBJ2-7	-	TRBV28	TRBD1	CASSTLTGSYEQYF	TGTGCCAGCAGCACTTTGACAGGGTCCTACGAGCAGTACTTC
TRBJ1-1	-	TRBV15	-	CATSRDGRSNTEAFF	TGTGCCACCAGCAGGGACGGTCGGAGTAACACTGAAGCTTTCTTT
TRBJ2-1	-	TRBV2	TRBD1	CASRGDSYNEQFF	TGTGCCAGCAGGGGGGACAGTTACAATGAGCAGTTCTTC
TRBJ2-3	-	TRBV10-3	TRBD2	CAISEGKTSGSTDTQYF	TGTGCCATCAGTGAGGGGAAAACTAGCGGGAGCACAGATACGCAGTATTTT
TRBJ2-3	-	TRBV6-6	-	CASSYGGGTDTQYF	TGTGCCAGCAGTTACGGCGGGGGCACAGATACGCAGTATTTT
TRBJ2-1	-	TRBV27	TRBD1	CASSFGTVSNEQFF	TGTGCCAGCAGTTTCGGGACAGTCTCAAATGAGCAGTTCTTC
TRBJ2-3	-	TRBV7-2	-	CASSLRRADTQYF	TGTGCCAGCAGCTTACGGCGTGCAGATACGCAGTATTTT
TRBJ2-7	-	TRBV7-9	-	CASSQGLTGRTDEQYF	TGTGCCAGCAGCCAAGGGCTGACAGGGAGGACGGACGAGCAGTACTTC
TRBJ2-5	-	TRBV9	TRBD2	CASSVGVAGGETQYF	TGTGCCAGCAGCGTAGGGGTAGCGGGAGGAGAGACCCAGTACTTC
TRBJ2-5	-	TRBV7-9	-	CASSADWEGETQYF	TGTGCCAGCAGCGCGGACTGGGAAGGTGAGACCCAGTACTTC
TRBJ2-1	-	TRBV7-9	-	CASSPDSNYNEQFF	TGTGCCAGCAGCCCGGACTCAAACTACAATGAGCAGTTCTTC
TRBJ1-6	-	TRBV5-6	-	CASSLVVTTNSPLHF	TGTGCCAGCAGCTTGGTTGTGACGACCAATTCACCCCTCCACTTT
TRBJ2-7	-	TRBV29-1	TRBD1	CSAVGQGSQAYEQYF	TGCAGCGCGGTGGGACAGGGGTCACAAGCTTACGAGCAGTACTTC
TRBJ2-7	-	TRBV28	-	CASSLGVTQYF	TGTGCCAGCAGTCTGGGGGTAACCCAGTACTTC
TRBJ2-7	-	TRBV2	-	CASSLPSSGYEQYF	TGTGCCAGCAGCCTCCCCTCTTCCGGGTACGAGCAGTACTTC